Listed here are 25 T cell receptor beta chains from one sample, sequenced in a study of CD8+CD57+ T cells in acquired aplastic anemia. The use of genomic DNA as template underpinned the TCR beta VDJ and CDR3 profiling. TCRdb reanalysed the reads using MiXCR and keeps one entry per CDR3 protein. The sample has about 180,000 distinct CDR3 sequences, about half seen once; the top ten hold roughly 1.8%. Those patients picked for sequencing had displayed CD8+CD57+ cell expansion on flow cytometry. Specimen: sorted CD4+, CD8+, or CD8+CD57+ T cells (not recorded which) from PBMCs. The receptors derive from a human donor with aplastic anemia.

This clonotype was observed at least ten times. The rearrangement links TRBV19 to TRBJ1-2, with D possibly TRBD1 on 6 matching bases. In germline, CDR1 is LNHDA, CDR2 SQIVND (reference sequence). The V gene lost 4 bases and the J gene lost 7 bases, with 22 bases spanning the gap. This CDR3 contains 16 residues. CDR3 region: CASSNPRQAATLGYTF. The CDR3 DNA reads TGTGCCAGTAGTAACCCGAGACAGGCGGCTACCCTTGGCTACACCTTC.

This clonotype was counted a single time. The chain is built from TRBV19 and TRBJ1-5; D ambiguous. Germline CDR1 reads LNHDA; CDR2 reads SQIVND (reference sequence). There are 15 residues in the CDR3. V lost 4 bases to trimming and J lost 0 bases, with 10 bases between them. The CDR3 here is CASSTSGSSNQPQHF. CDR3 nucleotides: TGTGCCAGTAGTACCAGTGGGTCTAGCAATCAGCCCCAGCATTTT.

This clonotype was observed at least ten times. CDR3 amino acids: CASSQGTSGQETQYF. In nucleotides, the CDR3 is TGTGCCAGCAGCCAAGGGACTAGCGGTCAAGAGACCCAGTACTTC. The chain couples TRBV11-2 to TRBJ2-5, with 11 positions matching TRBD2. After removal of 5 bases from V and 2 bases from J, the junction contained 4 bases not matched to a gene. In germline, CDR1 is SGHAT, CDR2 FQNNGV. The CDR3 is 15 amino acids.

This chain links TRBV25-1 with TRBJ2-4, with D possibly being TRBD1 (5 bases). CDR1 and CDR2 (germline): MGHDK, SYGVNS. This CDR3 contains 16 residues. CDR3 protein: CARDIGEQGAKNIQYF. The CDR3, as DNA: TGTGCTAGAGATATTGGTGAGCAGGGAGCCAAAAACATTCAGTACTTC.

The rearrangement uses TRBV20-1 and TRBJ2-7; 7 bases match TRBD1. The CDR3 has 15 residues. V shed 6 bases, J shed 2 bases, and the junction held 13 bases outside the gene matches. From germline, CDR1 is DFQATT and CDR2 SNEGSKA (reference sequence). The CDR3 spells CSALGGAGSTYEQYF. CDR3 sequence (DNA): TGCAGTGCCCTAGGGGGCGCAGGGTCCACCTACGAGCAGTACTTC.

This clonotype was seen ten or more times. V gene TRBV6-5 combines with J gene TRBJ2-7; D ambiguous. Looked up from germline, CDR1 is MNHEY and CDR2 is SVGAGI. This CDR3 is built from 15 residues. Between the trimmed V and J ends, which lost 0 bases and 4 bases, there was a span of 13 bases. CDR3 protein: CASSYSPFNPYEQYF. As DNA, the CDR3 is TGTGCCAGCAGTTACTCCCCCTTTAACCCTTACGAGCAGTACTTC.

This clonotype was counted at least ten times. The V call is TRBV29-1, the J call TRBJ1-2; the D is unclear. This CDR3 contains 13 residues. V was trimmed by 3 bases and J by 3 bases, leaving 11 bases between them. The V gene's germline CDR1 is SQVTM and CDR2 ANQGSEA. The CDR3 sequence is CSVDDKAHYGYTF. Here the CDR3 DNA reads TGCAGCGTTGATGATAAGGCACACTATGGCTACACCTTC.

This clonotype was recorded many times. The chain recombines TRBV20-1 with TRBJ2-7, with 7 bases matching TRBD2. The CDR3 length is 14 residues. Losses at the gene ends were 1 base for V and 3 bases for J; bases not matched to a gene: 6. The germline CDR1 and CDR2 sequences are DFQATT and SNEGSKA (reference sequence). For the CDR3, the DNA is TGCAGTGCTAGAGGGCCGGGACTACACTACGAGCAGTACTTC. It is translated as CSARGPGLHYEQYF.

This clonotype has a handful of counts. The chain recombines TRBV10-3 with TRBJ1-2; D possibly corresponds to TRBD1 (6 bases). Germline V lookup: CDR1 ENHRY, CDR2 SYGVKD. Between the trimmed V and J ends, which lost 2 bases and 6 bases, there was a span of 7 bases. This CDR3 has 12 residues. The CDR3 sequence is CAISEGGNGYTF. CDR3 nucleotides: TGTGCCATCAGTGAGGGGGGCAATGGCTACACCTTC.

The sample holds many counts of this clonotype. The chain carries TRBV7-2 and TRBJ2-2, with unresolved D. Germline-derived CDR1 and CDR2 are SGHTA and FQGNSA. The CDR3 totals 13 residues. The V and J ends lost 5 bases and 7 bases respectively, with 11 bases between them. CDR3 loop: CASSRDGHGELFF. CDR3 nucleotides: TGTGCCAGCAGCAGAGATGGGCACGGGGAGCTGTTTTTT.

The chain combines TRBV10-1 with TRBJ2-7; D unclear. The CDR3 sequence is 14 residues long. Germline CDR1 and CDR2: WNHNN and SYGVQD (reference sequence). V was clipped by 0 bases and J by 2 bases, with 8 bases between them. The DNA for the CDR3 is TGCGCCAGCAGTGAGTCGATGGGGACCTACGAGCAGTACTTC. Protein sequence: CASSESMGTYEQYF.

V usage is TRBV10-3 and J usage is TRBJ1-2, with TRBD1 matching 10 bases. Germline V gene lookup returns CDR1 ENHRY and CDR2 SYGVKD. The CDR3 is made up of 17 amino acids. V was pared by 6 bases and J by 4 bases, with 14 bases of the junction left unmatched. The CDR3 is CAIRQGQGVGSSYGYTF. CDR3 coding DNA: TGTGCCATCAGGCAAGGACAGGGGGTCGGTTCTAGCTATGGCTACACCTTC.

The chain uses TRBV10-2 and TRBJ2-7, with TRBD2 identical over 8 bases. V shed 6 bases and J 4 bases; nucleotides not matched to a gene: 8. Looked up from germline, CDR1 is WSHSY and CDR2 is SAAADI. The CDR3 length is 14 residues. The CDR3 reads CASRSNSGEYEQYF. The CDR3, as DNA: TGCGCCAGCAGATCGAATAGCGGGGAATACGAGCAGTACTTC.

This chain connects TRBV9 to TRBJ2-7; TRBD2 matches 10 bases. The V segment lost 5 bases and the J segment 2 bases; nucleotides outside the gene matches: 4. The length of the CDR3 is 14 residues. The germline V gene encodes CDR1 SGDLS and CDR2 YYNGEE. In nucleotides, the CDR3 is TGTGCCAGCAGTTCCGGGACTAGCGCCTACGAGCAGTACTTC. It specifies CASSSGTSAYEQYF.

The chain has TRBV7-2 and TRBJ2-5; no reliable D call. The CDR3 has 13 amino acids. Trimming removed 4 bases at V and 4 bases at J, with 10 bases between. Germline CDR1 is SGHTA and CDR2 is FQGNSA. CDR3 in amino acids: CASSSGPRETQYF. The CDR3 nucleotides are TGTGCCAGCAGCTCAGGACCGAGAGAGACCCAGTACTTC.

The chain uses TRBV5-1 and TRBJ2-7, with 8 bases lining up with TRBD2. Germline V lookup: CDR1 SGHRS, CDR2 YFSETQ. The J segment lost 3 bases and the V segment lost 6 bases, leaving 14 bases of the junction unmatched. The CDR3 is 16 amino acids. The CDR3, as DNA: TGCGCCAGCACCCCGGAAATCGGGGGGGGGATCTACGAGCAGTACTTC. This codes for CASTPEIGGGIYEQYF.

The chain combines TRBV11-1 with TRBJ2-7, with 10 bases matching TRBD2. Germline V gene lookup returns CDR1 SGHAT and CDR2 FQDESV (reference sequence). The V and J ends lost 1 base and 2 bases, in that order; junction bases with no gene match: 5. This CDR3 region has 16 residues. DNA of the CDR3: TGTGCCAGCAGCTTAGAGGGACTAGCGAACCCCTACGAGCAGTACTTC. Its protein is CASSLEGLANPYEQYF.

The rearrangement joins TRBV5-1 to TRBJ2-6; D is unresolved. Trimming stripped 0 bases from V and 0 bases from J, with 10 bases between. CDR3 length: 17 residues. Per the germline V gene, CDR1 is SGHRS and CDR2 is YFSETQ. The CDR3 DNA reads TGCGCCAGCAGCTTGGAACCAGGCCTCTCTGGGGCCAACGTCCTGACTTTC. Translating it yields CASSLEPGLSGANVLTF. Full variable domain (missing parts from reference TRBV5-1 and TRBJ2-6): KAGVTQTPRYLIKTRGQQVTLSCSPISGHRSVSWYQQTPGQGLQFLFEYFSETQRNKGNFPGRFSGRQFSNSRSEMNVSTLELGDSALYLCASSLEPGLSGANVLTFGAGSRLTVL.

This clonotype was observed many times. The chain uses TRBV6-1 and TRBJ2-6, with a possible D match to TRBD2 (5 bases). The germline V gene has CDR1 MNHNS and CDR2 SASEGT. The V and J ends lost 5 bases and 2 bases respectively, with 10 bases between them. There are 15 residues in the CDR3. As DNA, the CDR3 is TGTGCCAGCAGTCGCCCCGGGGCTGGGGCCAACGTCCTGACTTTC. Its protein product is CASSRPGAGANVLTF.

This chain uses TRBV6-5 with TRBJ2-7; the match to TRBD2 covers 7 bases. V lost 6 bases to trimming and J lost 3 bases; unmatched junction nucleotides: 11. From germline, CDR1 is MNHEY and CDR2 SVGAGI. The CDR3 runs to 15 residues. CDR3: CASSSSLANFYEQYF. CDR3 nucleotides: TGTGCCAGCAGCTCCTCACTAGCGAATTTCTACGAGCAGTACTTC.

The chain combines TRBV15 with TRBJ1-2; D not resolved. The CDR3 totals 15 residues. The germline V and J ends were trimmed by 0 bases and 4 bases, with 12 bases remaining between them. Germline V gene lookup returns CDR1 LNHNV and CDR2 YYDKDF (reference sequence). This CDR3 reads CATSRDGSGVYGYTF. CDR3 bases: TGTGCCACCAGCAGAGATGGATCGGGTGTCTATGGCTACACCTTC.

This clonotype was seen ten or more times. The genes are TRBV12-3 or TRBV12-4 and TRBJ2-5, with D possibly matching TRBD2 (5 bases). This CDR3 contains 12 residues. The V gene lost 5 bases and the J gene lost 2 bases, with 6 bases spanning the gap. The CDR3 spells CASSPGQETQYF. CDR3 DNA: TGTGCCAGCAGTCCGGGGCAAGAGACCCAGTACTTC.

This clonotype was seen many times. This chain uses TRBV5-8 with TRBJ1-1; weak D call: TRBD1 (6 bases). The CDR3 contains 15 residues. CDR1 is SGHTS, CDR2 YDEGEE, per germline. Trimming left V 4 bases short and J 2 bases short, with 15 bases between. CDR3 residues: CASSTHRVINTEAFF. The CDR3 DNA follows: TGTGCCAGCAGCACCCACAGGGTAATTAACACTGAAGCTTTCTTT.

This clonotype was seen many times. The chain couples TRBV6-1 to TRBJ1-6; D is ambiguous. Germline V gives CDR1 MNHNS, CDR2 SASEGT. The CDR3 is 15 residues long. V was clipped by 5 bases and J by 9 bases, with 17 bases between them. Here the CDR3 DNA reads TGTGCCAGCAGTACCCCCGGTCCCGTGCGTTCACCCCTCCACTTT. This sequence encodes CASSTPGPVRSPLHF.

V is TRBV5-1 and J is TRBJ2-7, with a weak D call TRBD1 (6 bases). CDR1 SGHRS and CDR2 YFSETQ come from the germline V gene. The V gene lost 1 base and the J gene lost 2 bases, with 16 bases spanning the gap. The CDR3 contains 16 residues. This CDR3 is CASSLYGTTLAYEQYF. The CDR3, as DNA: TGCGCCAGCAGCTTGTACGGGACAACCTTAGCCTACGAGCAGTACTTC.